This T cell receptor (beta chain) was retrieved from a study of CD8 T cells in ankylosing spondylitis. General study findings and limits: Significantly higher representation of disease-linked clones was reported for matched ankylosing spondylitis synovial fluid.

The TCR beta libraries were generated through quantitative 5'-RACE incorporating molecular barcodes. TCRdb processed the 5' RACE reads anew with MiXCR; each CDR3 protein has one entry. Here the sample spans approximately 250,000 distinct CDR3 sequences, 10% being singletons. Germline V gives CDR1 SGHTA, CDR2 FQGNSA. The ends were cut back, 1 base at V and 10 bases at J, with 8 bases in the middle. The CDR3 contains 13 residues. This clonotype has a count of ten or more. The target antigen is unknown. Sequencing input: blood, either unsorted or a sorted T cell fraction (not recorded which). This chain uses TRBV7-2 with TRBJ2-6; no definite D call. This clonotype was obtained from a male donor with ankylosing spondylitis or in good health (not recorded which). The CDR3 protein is CASSLGPLNVLTF. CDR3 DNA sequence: TGTGCCAGCAGCTTAGGACCCTTAAACGTCCTGACTTTC.